This entry describes one TCR beta chain. The target antigen is unknown. This entry belongs to a study of T cell responses to AZD1222 COVID-19 vaccine. Study-wide points: Donors skewed white British and female; clonal diversity was possibly underestimated. Only a handful of AZD1222 recipients were seropositive at baseline. Breadth and depth of Spike-specific TCRs rose after two AZD1222 doses. Distributed over spike, vaccine-associated CD4 TCRs predominated at 160-218 and 743-854.

Using immunoSEQ multiplex PCR, the repertoire was profiled, and TCRdb retains in-frame clones only, with some absent. Of some 80,000 clones in the sample, about 91% were seen once. The CDR3 loop spans 14 amino acids. Germline assignment: CDR1 SNHLY and CDR2 FYNNEI. V was pared by 0 bases and J by 13 bases, with 7 bases of the junction left unmatched. The TCR was taken from an adult who received the MenACWY meningococcal vaccine as a control. The chain joins TRBV2 to TRBJ1-1; TRBD1 aligns across 11 bases. Material: peripheral blood, obtained 28 days after the second dose of the MenACWY control vaccine. The CDR3: CASSEARDRGTVFF. The CDR3 coding sequence is TGTGCCAGCAGTGAAGCCCGGGACAGGGGGACGGTTTTCTTT.